The sequence of this T cell receptor beta chain was determined in a study of shared clonotypes between healthy human individuals. Terminally differentiated effector memory CD45RA+ cells were excluded by CCR7 positive selection of CD45RO-negative cells. The CDR3 length is 16 residues. Germline CDR1 is MDHEN and CDR2 is SYDVKM. V gave up 6 bases and J gave up 7 bases; unmatched junction bases: 12. Data came from immunoSEQ multiplex PCR; TCRdb stores just in-frame clones and leaves some out. Counted here are approximately 600,000 clones, around 95% occurring once; the ten biggest clones make up about 0.11%.

This rearrangement joins TRBV28 to TRBJ1-4, with TRBD1 matching 9 bases. The clonotype comes from a woman aged 25-40 years in good health. Sequencing input: naive CD8+ T cells sorted from blood. The DNA of the CDR3 is TGTGCCAGCAGGGGGGACAGGGAATATATGGGTGAAAAACTGTTTTTT. Translated, it gives CASRGDREYMGEKLFF.